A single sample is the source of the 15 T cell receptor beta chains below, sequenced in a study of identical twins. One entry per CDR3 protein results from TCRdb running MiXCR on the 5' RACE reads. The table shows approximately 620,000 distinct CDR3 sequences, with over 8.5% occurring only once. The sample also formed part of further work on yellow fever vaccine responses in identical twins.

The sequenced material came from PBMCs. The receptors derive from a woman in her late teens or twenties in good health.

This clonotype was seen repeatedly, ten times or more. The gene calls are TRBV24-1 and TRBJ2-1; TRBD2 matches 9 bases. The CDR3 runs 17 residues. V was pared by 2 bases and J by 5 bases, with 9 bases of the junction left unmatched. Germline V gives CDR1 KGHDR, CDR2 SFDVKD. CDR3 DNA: TGTGCCACCAGTGATTCCGCGGGGGGGCCTCCTCACAATGAGCAGTTCTTC. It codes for CATSDSAGGPPHNEQFF.

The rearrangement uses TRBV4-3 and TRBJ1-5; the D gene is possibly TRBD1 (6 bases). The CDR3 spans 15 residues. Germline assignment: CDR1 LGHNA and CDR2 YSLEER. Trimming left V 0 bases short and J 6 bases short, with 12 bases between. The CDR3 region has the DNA TGCGCCAGCAGCCAAGATAGGGGGGCGACTCAGCCCCAGCATTTT. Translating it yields CASSQDRGATQPQHF.

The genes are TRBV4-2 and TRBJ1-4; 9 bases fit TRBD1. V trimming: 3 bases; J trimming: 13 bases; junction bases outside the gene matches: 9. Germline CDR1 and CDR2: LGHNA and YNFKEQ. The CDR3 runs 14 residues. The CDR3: CASSQGQGQGGLFF. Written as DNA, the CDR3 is TGTGCCAGCAGCCAGGGCCAGGGACAGGGAGGACTGTTTTTT.

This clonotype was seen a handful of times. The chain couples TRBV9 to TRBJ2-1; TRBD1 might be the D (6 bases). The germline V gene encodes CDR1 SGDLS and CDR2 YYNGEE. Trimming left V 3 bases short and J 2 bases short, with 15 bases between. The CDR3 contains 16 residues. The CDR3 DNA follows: TGTGCCAGCAGCGGGAGACAGGTGTCAACCTACAATGAGCAGTTCTTC. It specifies CASSGRQVSTYNEQFF.

The CDR3 DNA reads as TGTGCCAGCAGTTTAGAACGGGACAGCAATCAGCCCCAGCATTTT. Amino acid sequence: CASSLERDSNQPQHF. This chain uses TRBV12-3 or TRBV12-4 with TRBJ1-5; D may be TRBD1 (5 bases). The V end lost 1 base, the J end lost 1 base, and 8 bases lay between the germline ends. The CDR3 totals 15 residues.

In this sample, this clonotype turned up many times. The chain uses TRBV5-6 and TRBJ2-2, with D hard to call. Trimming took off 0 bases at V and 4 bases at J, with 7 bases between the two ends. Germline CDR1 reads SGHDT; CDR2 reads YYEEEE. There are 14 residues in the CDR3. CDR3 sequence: CASSLGLGTGELFF. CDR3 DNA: TGTGCCAGCAGCTTGGGGCTCGGCACCGGGGAGCTGTTTTTT.

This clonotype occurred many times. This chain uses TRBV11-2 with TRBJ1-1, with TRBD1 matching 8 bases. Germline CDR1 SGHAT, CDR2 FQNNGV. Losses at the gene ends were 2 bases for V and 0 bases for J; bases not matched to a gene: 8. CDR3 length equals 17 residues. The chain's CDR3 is CASSLISGQGLNTEAFF. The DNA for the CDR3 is TGTGCCAGCAGCTTAATCTCCGGACAGGGCCTGAACACTGAAGCTTTCTTT. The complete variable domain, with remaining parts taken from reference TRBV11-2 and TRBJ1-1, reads EAGVAQSPRYKIIEKRQSVAFWCNPISGHATLYWYQQILGQGPKLLIQFQNNGVVDDSQLPKDRFSAERLKGVDSTLKIQPAKLEDSAVYLCASSLISGQGLNTEAFFGQGTRLTVV.

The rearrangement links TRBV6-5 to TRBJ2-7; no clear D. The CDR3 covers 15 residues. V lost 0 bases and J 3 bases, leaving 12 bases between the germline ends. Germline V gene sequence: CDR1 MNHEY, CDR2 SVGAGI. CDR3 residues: CASSYSKYTIYEQYF. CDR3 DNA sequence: TGTGCCAGCAGTTACTCGAAGTACACGATCTACGAGCAGTACTTC.

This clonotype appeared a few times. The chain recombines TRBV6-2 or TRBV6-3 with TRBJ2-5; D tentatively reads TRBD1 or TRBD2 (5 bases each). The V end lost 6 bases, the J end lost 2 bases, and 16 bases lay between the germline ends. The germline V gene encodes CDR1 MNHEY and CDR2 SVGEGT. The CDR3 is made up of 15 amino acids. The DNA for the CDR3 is TGTGCCAGCAGCTACCGGGACCACCTACAAGAGACCCAGTACTTC. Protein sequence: CASSYRDHLQETQYF.

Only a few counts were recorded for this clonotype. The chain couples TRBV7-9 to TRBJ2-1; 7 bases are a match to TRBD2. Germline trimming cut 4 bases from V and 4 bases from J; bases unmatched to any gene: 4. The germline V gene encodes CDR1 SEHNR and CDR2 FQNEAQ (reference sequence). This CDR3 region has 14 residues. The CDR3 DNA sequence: TGTGCCAGCAGCTCGGGACTAACGTACAATGAGCAGTTCTTC. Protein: CASSSGLTYNEQFF.

CDR3 nucleotides: TGTGCCAGCAGCCAAGGAGTTTTCGCAGGGGGCCGGTCCTACAATGAGCAGTTCTTC. Its protein product is CASSQGVFAGGRSYNEQFF. The V call is TRBV4-2, the J call TRBJ2-1; 8 bases are shared with TRBD1. The CDR3 has 19 amino acids. Germline V CDR1 and CDR2: LGHNA, YNFKEQ. V was clipped by 1 base and J by 1 base; unmatched bases: 12.

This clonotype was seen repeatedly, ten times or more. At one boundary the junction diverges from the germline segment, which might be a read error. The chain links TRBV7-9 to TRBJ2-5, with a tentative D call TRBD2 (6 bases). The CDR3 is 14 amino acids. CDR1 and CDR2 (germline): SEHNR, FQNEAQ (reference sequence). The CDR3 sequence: CASSLGGTEETQYF. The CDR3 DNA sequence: TGTGCTAGCAGCTTAGGCGGGACGGAAGAGACCCAGTACTTC.

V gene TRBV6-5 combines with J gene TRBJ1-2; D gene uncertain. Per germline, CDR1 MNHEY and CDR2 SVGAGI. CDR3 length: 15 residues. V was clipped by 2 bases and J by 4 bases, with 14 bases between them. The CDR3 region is CASSYARGLAYGYTF. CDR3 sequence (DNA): TGTGCCAGCAGTTACGCTCGGGGTTTAGCCTATGGCTACACCTTC.

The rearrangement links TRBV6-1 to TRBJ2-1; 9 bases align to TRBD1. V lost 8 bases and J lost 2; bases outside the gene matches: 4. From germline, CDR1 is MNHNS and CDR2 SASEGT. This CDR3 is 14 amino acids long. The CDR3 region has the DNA TGTGCCAGCGAGAGGACAGGGGCCTACAATGAGCAGTTCTTC. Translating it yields CASERTGAYNEQFF.

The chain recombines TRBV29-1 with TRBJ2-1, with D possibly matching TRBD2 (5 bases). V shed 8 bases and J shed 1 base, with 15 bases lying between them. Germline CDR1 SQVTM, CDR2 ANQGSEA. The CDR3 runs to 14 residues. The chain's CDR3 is CSIYSSGSYNEQFF. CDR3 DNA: TGCAGCATTTACAGCAGCGGATCCTACAATGAGCAGTTCTTC.